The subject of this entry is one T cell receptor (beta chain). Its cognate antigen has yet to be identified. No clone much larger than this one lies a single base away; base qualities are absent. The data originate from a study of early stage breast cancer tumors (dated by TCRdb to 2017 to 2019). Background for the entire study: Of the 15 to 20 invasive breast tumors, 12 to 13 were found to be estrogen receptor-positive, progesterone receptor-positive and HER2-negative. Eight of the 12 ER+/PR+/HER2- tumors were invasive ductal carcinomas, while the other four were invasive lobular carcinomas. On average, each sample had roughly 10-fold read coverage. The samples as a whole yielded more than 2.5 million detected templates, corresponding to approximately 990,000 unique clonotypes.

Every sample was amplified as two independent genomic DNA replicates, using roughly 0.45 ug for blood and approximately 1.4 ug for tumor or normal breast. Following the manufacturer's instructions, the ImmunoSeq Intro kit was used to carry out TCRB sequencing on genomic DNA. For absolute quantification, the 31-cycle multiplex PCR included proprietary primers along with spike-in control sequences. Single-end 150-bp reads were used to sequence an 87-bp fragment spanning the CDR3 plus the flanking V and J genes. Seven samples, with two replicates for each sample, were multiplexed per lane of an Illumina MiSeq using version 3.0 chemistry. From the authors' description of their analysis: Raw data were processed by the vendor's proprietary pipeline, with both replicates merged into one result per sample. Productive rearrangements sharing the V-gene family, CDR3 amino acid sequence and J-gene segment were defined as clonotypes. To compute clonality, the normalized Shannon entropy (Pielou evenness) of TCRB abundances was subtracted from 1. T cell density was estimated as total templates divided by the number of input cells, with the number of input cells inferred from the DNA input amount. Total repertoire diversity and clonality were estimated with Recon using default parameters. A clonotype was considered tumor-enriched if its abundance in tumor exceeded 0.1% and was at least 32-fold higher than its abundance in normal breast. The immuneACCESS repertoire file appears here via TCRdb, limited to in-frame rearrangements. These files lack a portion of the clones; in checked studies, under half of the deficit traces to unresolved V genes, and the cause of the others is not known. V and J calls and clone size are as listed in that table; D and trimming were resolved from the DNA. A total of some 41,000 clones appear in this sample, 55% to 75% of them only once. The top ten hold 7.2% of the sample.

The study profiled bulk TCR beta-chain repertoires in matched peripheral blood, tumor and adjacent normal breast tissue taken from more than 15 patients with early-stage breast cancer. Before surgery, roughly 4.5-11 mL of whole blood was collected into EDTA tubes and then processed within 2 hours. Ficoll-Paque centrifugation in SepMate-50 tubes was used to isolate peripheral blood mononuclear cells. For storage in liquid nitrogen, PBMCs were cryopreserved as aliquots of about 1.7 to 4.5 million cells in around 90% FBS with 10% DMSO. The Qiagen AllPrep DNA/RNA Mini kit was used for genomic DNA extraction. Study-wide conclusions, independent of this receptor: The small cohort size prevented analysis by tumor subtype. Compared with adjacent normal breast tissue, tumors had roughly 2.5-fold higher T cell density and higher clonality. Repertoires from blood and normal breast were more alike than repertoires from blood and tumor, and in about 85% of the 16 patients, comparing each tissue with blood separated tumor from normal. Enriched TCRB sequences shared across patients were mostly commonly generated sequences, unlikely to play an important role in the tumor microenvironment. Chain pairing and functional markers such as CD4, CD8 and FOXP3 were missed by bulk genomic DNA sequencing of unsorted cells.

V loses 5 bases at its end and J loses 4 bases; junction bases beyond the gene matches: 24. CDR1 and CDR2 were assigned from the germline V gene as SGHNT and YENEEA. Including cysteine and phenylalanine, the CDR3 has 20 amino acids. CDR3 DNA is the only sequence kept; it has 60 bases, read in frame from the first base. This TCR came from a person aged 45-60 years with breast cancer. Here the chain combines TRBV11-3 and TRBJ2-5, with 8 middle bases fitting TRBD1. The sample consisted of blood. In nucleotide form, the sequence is TGTGCCAGCAGCGGACGGACAGGGCTAATGGGGCGGCGAGGGAGAGAGACCCAGTACTTC. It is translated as CASSGRTGLMGRRGRETQYF.